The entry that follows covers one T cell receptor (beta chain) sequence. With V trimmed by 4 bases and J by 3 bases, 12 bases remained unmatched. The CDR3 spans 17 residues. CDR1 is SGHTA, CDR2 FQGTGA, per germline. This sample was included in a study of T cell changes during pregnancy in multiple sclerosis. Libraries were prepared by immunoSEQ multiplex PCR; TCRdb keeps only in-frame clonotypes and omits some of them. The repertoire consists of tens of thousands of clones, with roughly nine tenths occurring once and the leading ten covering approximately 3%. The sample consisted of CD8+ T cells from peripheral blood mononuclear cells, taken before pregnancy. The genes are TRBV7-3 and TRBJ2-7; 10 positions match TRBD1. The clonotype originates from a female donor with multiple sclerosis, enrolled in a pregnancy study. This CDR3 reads CASSSTNPWDRGYEQYF. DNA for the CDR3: TGTGCCAGCAGCTCCACAAATCCCTGGGACAGGGGCTACGAGCAGTACTTC.